Shown below are 25 T cell receptor beta chains from a single sample sequenced in a study of blood T cell repertoires in COVID-19. Only in-frame clones appear in the TCRdb table, and some are missing; sequencing was by immunoSEQ multiplex PCR. The table records roughly 300,000 clones, 85% to 90% of them present only once. Sequencing used PBMCs or T cells enriched from blood (not recorded which). The receptors shown here come from a man between 25 and 39 years old who had recovered from COVID-19.

The chain carries TRBV21-1 and TRBJ2-7; the DNA was not used to check the table's D call, TRBD1. TRBV21-1 is designated a pseudogene. CDR3 length equals 14 residues. As DNA, the CDR3 is TGTGCCAGCAGCCGTTACAGGATACGCTACGAGCAGTACTTC. This codes for CASSRYRIRYEQYF.

Only a few counts were recorded for this clone. The chain employs TRBV13 and TRBJ1-2, with a weak D call TRBD1 (6 bases). Germline lookup yields CDR1 PRHDT and CDR2 FYEKMQ (reference sequence). The CDR3 runs to 13 residues. Trimming left V 4 bases short and J 4 bases short, with 10 bases between. As DNA, the CDR3 is TGTGCCAGCAGCTCGAGAGGGGGCTATGGCTACACCTTC. Translation gives CASSSRGGYGYTF.

The rearrangement links TRBV29-1 to TRBJ2-1, with 9 bases that match TRBD1. Germline CDR1 and CDR2: SQVTM and ANQGSEA. Trimming cost V 7 bases and J 3 bases; bases outside gene matches: 10. This CDR3 is 15 amino acids long. CDR3 protein: CSANPGQGNYNEQFF. CDR3 nucleotides: TGCAGCGCTAATCCGGGACAGGGCAACTACAATGAGCAGTTCTTC.

This clone was picked up a small number of times. This chain joins TRBV28 and TRBJ1-2; 8 nucleotides agree with TRBD1. This CDR3 comprises 15 residues. CDR1 MDHEN and CDR2 SYDVKM come from the germline V gene. Trimming removed 6 bases from V and 7 bases from J; junction bases left unmatched: 13. CDR3 nucleotides: TGTGCCAGCAGCACCACCCACTGGACAGGGTTTGGCTACACCTTC. Translation: CASSTTHWTGFGYTF.

CDR3 nucleotide sequence: TGTGCCAGCAGCTGGCGGGAGGCCCGAGGCGAAAAACTGTTTTTT. This sequence encodes CASSWREARGEKLFF. The J gene is TRBJ1-4, the V gene TRBV7-8; D unclear. Trimming pared 4 bases from V and 8 bases from J, leaving 17 bases between. The germline V gene encodes CDR1 SGHVS and CDR2 FQNEAQ. This CDR3 contains 15 residues.

The chain joins TRBV21-1 to TRBJ2-1; the table gives TRBD2 as D, unverified against the DNA. TRBV21-1 is reported as a pseudogene. The CDR3 is 18 residues long. CDR3 sequence: CASSKVSGEGSSYNEQFF. CDR3 DNA sequence: TGTGCCAGCAGCAAAGTCTCAGGGGAGGGTAGCTCCTACAATGAGCAGTTCTTC.

In DNA form, the CDR3 reads TGTGCCAGCAGTTACACCCTGACAGGAGGTTATCAGCCCCAGCATTTT. Translating gives CASSYTLTGGYQPQHF. This rearrangement joins TRBV6-2 or TRBV6-3 to TRBJ1-5, with D maybe TRBD1 (6 bases). The CDR3 contains 16 residues. Trimming took off 2 bases at V and 5 bases at J, with 16 bases between the two ends. Germline CDR1 MNHEY, CDR2 SVGEGT.

The rearrangement links TRBV6-6 to TRBJ1-2; D uncertain. V was cut by 6 bases and J by 2 bases, with 10 bases left in between. The CDR3 runs to 13 residues. Germline values: CDR1 MNHNY, CDR2 SVGAGI (reference sequence). The DNA of the CDR3 is TGTGCCAGCAGCCCGGGAGTGAACTATGGCTACACCTTC. Its translation is CASSPGVNYGYTF.

This clone was detected a few times. The J gene is TRBJ2-5, the V gene TRBV2, with D possibly TRBD2 on 6 matching bases. Germline assignment: CDR1 SNHLY and CDR2 FYNNEI. Trimming took off 4 bases at V and 3 bases at J, with 12 bases between the two ends. The length of the CDR3 is 14 residues. The CDR3 coding sequence is TGTGCCAGCAGTGGGGGAGGCAAAAAAGAGACCCAGTACTTC. The encoded protein is CASSGGGKKETQYF.

The rearrangement joins TRBV18 to TRBJ1-6; D unresolved. Germline V gene sequence: CDR1 KGHSH, CDR2 LQKENI. The CDR3 covers 16 residues. Deletions cut 0 bases from V and 4 bases from J, with 10 bases between. The CDR3 DNA reads as TGTGCCAGCTCACCACCTAGATTCTCTTATAATTCACCCCTCCACTTT. Translation gives CASSPPRFSYNSPLHF.

This clone came up once. CDR3 in amino acids: CASRDSDTGELFF. In DNA, the CDR3 is TGCGCCAGCCGGGACTCAGACACCGGGGAGCTGTTTTTT. This chain links TRBV5-1 with TRBJ2-2; D might be TRBD2 (6 bases). Germline V gene data show CDR1 as SGHRS and CDR2 as YFSETQ. This CDR3 is built from 13 residues. V was clipped by 7 bases and J by 3 bases, with 10 bases between them.

This chain uses TRBV29-1 with TRBJ1-2; no clear D gene. Germline V gene data show CDR1 as SQVTM and CDR2 as ANQGSEA. The V and J ends lost 7 bases and 4 bases respectively, with 10 bases between them. This CDR3 is 11 amino acids long. The CDR3 spells CSAREVYGYTF. DNA of the CDR3: TGCAGCGCCCGAGAAGTCTATGGCTACACCTTC.

The chain joins TRBV30 to TRBJ1-2; D not resolved. Germline V gives CDR1 GTSNPN, CDR2 SVGIG (reference sequence). The CDR3 is 13 residues long. The V gene lost 3 bases and the J gene lost 6 bases, with 14 bases spanning the gap. CDR3 sequence (DNA): TGTGCCTGGAGCGTCTCCGAGATTGATGGCTACACCTTC. Translation gives CAWSVSEIDGYTF.

The rearrangement links TRBV5-4 to TRBJ1-6, with unresolved D. The CDR3 covers 15 residues. V was pared by 3 bases and J by 6 bases, with 13 bases between. CDR1 is SGHNT and CDR2 is YYREEE in the germline V gene (reference sequence). CDR3 in DNA: TGTGCCAGCAGCTCCTTTGGAGGGCTTAATTCACCCCTCCACTTT. Amino acid sequence: CASSSFGGLNSPLHF. The variable domain in full, completed from reference TRBV5-4 and TRBJ1-6, reads ETGVTQSPTHLIKTRGQQVTLRCSSQSGHNTVSWYQQALGQGPQFIFQYYREEENGRGNFPPRFSGLQFPNYSSELNVNALELDDSALYLCASSSFGGLNSPLHFGNGTRLTVT.

A few counts support this clone. V is TRBV7-9 and J is TRBJ1-5; no clear D. The CDR3 covers 15 residues. Trimming took off 5 bases at V and 1 base at J, with 12 bases between the two ends. In germline, CDR1 is SEHNR, CDR2 FQNEAQ (reference sequence). The DNA of the CDR3 is TGTGCCAGCAGCCCCCAAGGGAGGAGCAATCAGCCCCAGCATTTT. It codes for CASSPQGRSNQPQHF.

This clone showed up just a few times. CDR3 in DNA: TGTGCCAGCAGTTACCGACAGGGGTCGGTCTACACCTTC. This translates into CASSYRQGSVYTF. This chain joins TRBV6-5 and TRBJ1-2; 8 positions agree with TRBD1. V was clipped by 2 bases and J by 10 bases; unmatched bases: 6. CDR3 size: 13 residues. Germline CDR1 MNHEY, CDR2 SVGAGI.

The chain has TRBV4-1 and TRBJ2-7; tentatively, D is TRBD1 (6 bases). CDR1 is MGHRA, CDR2 YSYEKL, per germline. The CDR3 has 15 amino acids. Trimming cost V 4 bases and J 0 bases, with 13 bases left between them. CDR3 sequence reads: CASSRSRGSSYEQYF. The CDR3 region has the DNA TGCGCCAGCAGCCGATCCAGGGGAAGCTCCTACGAGCAGTACTTC.

The gene calls are TRBV29-1 and TRBJ2-5; TRBD1 agrees at 7 bases. The CDR3 is made up of 14 amino acids. V lost 2 bases and J lost 5; bases outside the gene matches: 8. The V gene's germline CDR1 is SQVTM and CDR2 ANQGSEA. CDR3 residues: CSVETGADLETQYF. Here the CDR3 DNA reads TGCAGCGTTGAAACAGGGGCTGATCTTGAGACCCAGTACTTC.

This clone was observed once. The chain carries TRBV7-9 and TRBJ1-2; no clear D gene. In germline, CDR1 is SEHNR, CDR2 FQNEAQ (reference sequence). Trimming took 5 bases from V and 5 from J, leaving 18 bases between them. The CDR3 totals 15 residues. CDR3 loop: CASSQDGNSWYGYTF. CDR3 bases: TGTGCCAGCAGCCAAGACGGGAACAGTTGGTATGGCTACACCTTC.

The chain recombines TRBV2 with TRBJ2-3, with D unresolved. The CDR3 sequence is 17 residues long. Germline V gives CDR1 SNHLY, CDR2 FYNNEI. Trimming removed 0 bases at V and 0 bases at J, with 13 bases between. For the CDR3, the DNA is TGTGCCAGCAGTGAAGCGCTTCGAGGAATTAGCACAGATACGCAGTATTTT. Its translation: CASSEALRGISTDTQYF.

CDR3 region: CASSNPGQGNTEAFF. The CDR3 DNA follows: TGTGCCAGTAGTAACCCGGGACAGGGGAACACTGAAGCTTTCTTT. The chain recombines TRBV19 with TRBJ1-1; 9 bases agree with TRBD1. V was pared by 4 bases and J by 1 base, with 4 bases of the junction left unmatched. This CDR3 spans 15 amino acids. Germline values: CDR1 LNHDA, CDR2 SQIVND (reference sequence).

The CDR3 sequence is CASSQSEGYTEAFF. CDR3 coding DNA: TGCGCCAGCAGCCAATCGGAGGGCTACACTGAAGCTTTCTTT. The chain recombines TRBV4-1 with TRBJ1-1, with D uncertain. The CDR3 has 14 residues. The V end was cut by 2 bases, the J end by 3 bases, with 10 bases between. Germline assignment: CDR1 MGHRA and CDR2 YSYEKL.

This sequence joins TRBV28 and TRBJ2-6; 9 bases are a match to TRBD1. CDR1 MDHEN and CDR2 SYDVKM come from the germline V gene. The CDR3 contains 18 residues. Unmatched junction bases numbered 9, after V lost 4 bases and J lost 2 bases. The CDR3 sequence: CASSSNRDRAAGANVLTF. CDR3 DNA: TGTGCCAGCAGTTCAAACCGGGACAGGGCTGCTGGGGCCAACGTCCTGACTTTC.

The CDR3 region has the DNA TGTGCCAGCGAACAGGGTAACGATGAAAAACTGTTTTTT. Translated, it gives CASEQGNDEKLFF. The chain joins TRBV18 to TRBJ1-4; a weak D match, TRBD1 (6 bases). Trimming took off 8 bases at V and 6 bases at J, with 13 bases between the two ends. The germline V gene encodes CDR1 KGHSH and CDR2 LQKENI. This CDR3 comprises 13 residues.

This chain joins TRBV7-9 and TRBJ1-5; 11 nucleotides agree with TRBD1. With V trimmed by 4 bases and J by 4 bases, 9 bases remained unmatched. Germline assignment: CDR1 SEHNR and CDR2 FQNEAQ (reference sequence). This CDR3 is 17 amino acids long. CDR3 in DNA: TGTGCCAGCAGCTCCCACGTCGGGACAGGGGGAAATCAGCCCCAGCATTTT. Its protein product is CASSSHVGTGGNQPQHF.